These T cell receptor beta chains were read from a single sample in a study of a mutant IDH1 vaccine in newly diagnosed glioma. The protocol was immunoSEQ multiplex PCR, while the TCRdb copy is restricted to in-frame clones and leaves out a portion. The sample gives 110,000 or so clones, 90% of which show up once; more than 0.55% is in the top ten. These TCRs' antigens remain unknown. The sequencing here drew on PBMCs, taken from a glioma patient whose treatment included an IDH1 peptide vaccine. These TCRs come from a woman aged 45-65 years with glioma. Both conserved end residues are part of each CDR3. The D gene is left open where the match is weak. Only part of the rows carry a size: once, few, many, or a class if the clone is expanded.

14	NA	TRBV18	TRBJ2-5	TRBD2	CASSPGTSEETQYF	TGTGCCAGCTCACCAGGAACTAGCGAAGAGACCCAGTACTTC
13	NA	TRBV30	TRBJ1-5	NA	CAWSGSANQPQHF	TGTGCCTGGAGTGGGTCAGCAAATCAGCCCCAGCATTTT
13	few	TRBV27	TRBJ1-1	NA	CASSFGLAAEAFF	TGTGCCAGCAGTTTTGGATTAGCGGCTGAAGCTTTCTTT
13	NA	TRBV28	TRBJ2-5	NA	CASSRGARETQYF	TGTGCCAGCAGCCGAGGAGCAAGAGAGACCCAGTACTTC
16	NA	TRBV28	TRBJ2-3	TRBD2	CASTPPGLAGGRGQYF	TGTGCCAGCACCCCCCCGGGGTTAGCGGGAGGACGGGGGCAATATTTT
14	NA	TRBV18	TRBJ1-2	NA	CASSTLEGNYGYTF	TGTGCCAGCTCAACTCTGGAGGGAAACTATGGCTACACCTTC
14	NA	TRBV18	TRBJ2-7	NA	CASSPPGERYEQYF	TGTGCCAGCTCACCACCTGGGGAGCGCTACGAGCAGTACTTC
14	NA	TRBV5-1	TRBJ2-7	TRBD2	CASRRLAGVYEQYF	TGCGCCAGCAGAAGACTAGCGGGAGTGTACGAGCAGTACTTC
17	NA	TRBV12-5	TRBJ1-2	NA	CASGLVLRGRSFYGYTF	TGTGCTAGTGGTTTGGTATTGCGAGGGAGATCCTTCTATGGCTACACCTTC
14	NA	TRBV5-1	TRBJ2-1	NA	CASSWRSSYNEQFF	TGCGCCAGCAGCTGGCGCAGCTCCTACAATGAGCAGTTCTTC
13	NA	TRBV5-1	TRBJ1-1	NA	CASRTDWNTEAFF	TGCGCCAGCAGAACCGACTGGAACACTGAAGCTTTCTTT
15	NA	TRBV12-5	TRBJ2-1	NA	CASDLFSGPYNEQFF	TGTGCTAGTGACCTGTTCAGCGGGCCTTACAATGAGCAGTTCTTC
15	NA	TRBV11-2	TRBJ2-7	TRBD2	CASSLEGDYSYEQYF	TGTGCCAGCAGCTTAGAGGGGGACTACTCCTACGAGCAGTACTTC
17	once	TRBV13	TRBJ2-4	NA	CASSPTGPREAKNIQYF	TGTGCCAGCAGCCCAACGGGACCCCGGGAGGCCAAAAACATTCAGTACTTC
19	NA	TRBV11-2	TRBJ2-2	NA	CASSTRDRGLAAETGELFF	TGTGCCAGCAGCACCCGGGACAGGGGACTAGCGGCTGAGACGGGGGAGCTGTTTTTT
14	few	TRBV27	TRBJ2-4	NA	CASSFVDTKNIQYF	TGTGCCAGCAGTTTCGTAGACACCAAAAACATTCAGTACTTC
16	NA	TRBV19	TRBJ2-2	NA	CASRPLGGGNTGELFF	TGTGCCAGTAGGCCGTTGGGCGGGGGCAACACCGGGGAGCTGTTTTTT
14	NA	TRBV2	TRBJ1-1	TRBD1	CASRSGQGGTEAFF	TGTGCCAGCAGGAGCGGACAGGGGGGAACTGAAGCTTTCTTT
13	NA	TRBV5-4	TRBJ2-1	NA	CASSSQAYNEQFF	TGTGCCAGCAGCTCCCAGGCGTACAATGAGCAGTTCTTC
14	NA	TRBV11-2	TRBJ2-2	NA	CASSSTVNTGELFF	TGTGCCAGCAGCTCGACGGTAAACACCGGGGAGCTGTTTTTT
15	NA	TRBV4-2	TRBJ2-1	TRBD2	CASSQAGTSKNEQFF	TGTGCCAGCAGCCAAGCCGGGACTAGCAAGAATGAGCAGTTCTTC
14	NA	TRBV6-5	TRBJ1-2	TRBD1	CASSYMGQDYGYTF	TGTGCCAGCAGTTACATGGGACAGGACTATGGCTACACCTTC
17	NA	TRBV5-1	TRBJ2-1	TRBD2	CASILGLAGVVRNEQFF	TGCGCCAGCATCCTGGGACTAGCGGGAGTAGTGCGGAATGAGCAGTTCTTC
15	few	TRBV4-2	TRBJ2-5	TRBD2	CASNLAGGDVETQYF	TGTGCCAGCAACTTAGCGGGAGGGGATGTGGAGACCCAGTACTTC
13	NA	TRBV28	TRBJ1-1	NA	CASSSELNTEAFF	TGTGCCAGCAGTTCCGAGTTGAACACTGAAGCTTTCTTT
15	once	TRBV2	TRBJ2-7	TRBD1	CASSEYLGQTYEQYF	TGTGCCAGCAGTGAATATTTGGGACAGACCTACGAGCAGTACTTC
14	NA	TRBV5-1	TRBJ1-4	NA	CASKLAGENEKLFF	TGCGCCAGCAAGCTAGCGGGAGAAAATGAAAAACTGTTTTTT
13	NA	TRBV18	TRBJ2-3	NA	CASSPRGTDTQYF	TGTGCCAGCTCACCAAGAGGCACAGATACGCAGTATTTT
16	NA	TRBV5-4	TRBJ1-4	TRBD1	CASSRGTGTTNEKLFF	TGTGCCAGCAGCCGGGGGACAGGGACGACTAATGAAAAACTGTTTTTT
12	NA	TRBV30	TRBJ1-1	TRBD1	CAWSEGAGEAFF	TGTGCCTGGAGTGAGGGGGCAGGTGAAGCTTTCTTT
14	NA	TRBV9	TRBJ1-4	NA	CASSVGRIPEKLFF	TGTGCCAGCAGCGTAGGCAGAATTCCTGAAAAACTGTTTTTT
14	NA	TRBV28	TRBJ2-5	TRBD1	CASSLIGGTETQYF	TGTGCCAGCAGTTTAATAGGGGGCACGGAGACCCAGTACTTC
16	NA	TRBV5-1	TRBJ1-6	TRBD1	CASRGGTGGKNSPLHF	TGCGCCAGCAGAGGCGGGACAGGGGGAAAAAATTCACCCCTCCACTTT
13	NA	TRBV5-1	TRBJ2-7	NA	CASSFAGSYEQYF	TGCGCCAGCAGCTTCGCAGGCTCCTACGAGCAGTACTTC
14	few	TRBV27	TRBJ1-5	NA	CASSPRWGFQPQHF	TGTGCCAGCAGCCCCCGGTGGGGTTTCCAGCCCCAGCATTTT
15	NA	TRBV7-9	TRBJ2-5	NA	CASSPHGGGQETQYF	TGTGCCAGCAGCCCCCACGGGGGCGGGCAAGAGACCCAGTACTTC
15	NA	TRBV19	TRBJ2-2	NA	CASSMGARNTGELFF	TGTGCCAGTAGTATGGGGGCACGGAACACCGGGGAGCTGTTTTTT
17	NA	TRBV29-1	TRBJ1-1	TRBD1	CSVEANPGTGGAPAAFF	TGCAGCGTTGAAGCGAACCCCGGGACAGGGGGCGCACCGGCGGCTTTCTTT
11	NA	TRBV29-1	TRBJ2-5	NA	CSVPGRETQYF	TGCAGCGTACCGGGGAGAGAGACCCAGTACTTC
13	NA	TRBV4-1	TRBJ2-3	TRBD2	CATGTSGTDTQYF	TGCGCTACCGGGACTAGCGGAACAGATACGCAGTATTTT
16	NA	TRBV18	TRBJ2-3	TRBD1	CASSPRETGGADTQYF	TGTGCCAGCTCACCCCGAGAGACAGGGGGTGCAGATACGCAGTATTTT
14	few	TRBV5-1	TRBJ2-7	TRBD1	CASSFRQGFYEQYF	TGCGCCAGCAGCTTTAGACAGGGGTTCTACGAGCAGTACTTC
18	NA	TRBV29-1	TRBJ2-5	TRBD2	CSVEGLAGEHLRRETQYF	TGCAGCGTTGAGGGACTAGCGGGAGAGCACTTGCGGCGAGAGACCCAGTACTTC
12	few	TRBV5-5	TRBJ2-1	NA	CASSFFSREQFF	TGTGCCAGCAGCTTTTTTAGCAGGGAGCAGTTCTTC
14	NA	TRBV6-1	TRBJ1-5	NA	CASSEWRSEEPQHF	TGTGCCAGCAGTGAATGGAGGTCGGAGGAGCCCCAGCATTTT
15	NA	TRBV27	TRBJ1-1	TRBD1	CASSRDRVGTTEAFF	TGTGCCAGCAGTCGAGACAGGGTGGGTACCACTGAAGCTTTCTTT
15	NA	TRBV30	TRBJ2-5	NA	CAWSDRATLRETQYF	TGTGCCTGGAGTGACCGGGCCACCCTACGAGAGACCCAGTACTTC
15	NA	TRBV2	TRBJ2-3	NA	CASSFERPSTDTQYF	TGTGCCAGCAGTTTCGAGCGGCCCAGCACAGATACGCAGTATTTT
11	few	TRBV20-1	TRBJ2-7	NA	CSAREGYEQYF	TGCAGTGCCCGCGAGGGCTACGAGCAGTACTTC
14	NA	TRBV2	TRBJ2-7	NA	CASSELAPAHEQYF	TGTGCCAGCAGTGAATTAGCCCCAGCTCACGAGCAGTACTTC
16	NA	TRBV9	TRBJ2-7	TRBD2	CASSVGHLAGAAEQYF	TGTGCCAGCAGCGTAGGACATCTAGCGGGAGCGGCCGAGCAGTACTTC
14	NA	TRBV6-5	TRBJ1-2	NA	CASRGGRDQGGYTF	TGTGCCAGCAGGGGGGGCAGGGATCAAGGCGGCTACACCTTC
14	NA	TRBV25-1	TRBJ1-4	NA	CASRLFPEDEKLFF	TGTGCCAGCAGACTTTTCCCGGAGGATGAAAAACTGTTTTTT
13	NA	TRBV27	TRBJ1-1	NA	CASSLDSYTEAFF	TGTGCCAGCAGTTTAGACAGTTACACTGAAGCTTTCTTT
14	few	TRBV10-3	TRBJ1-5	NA	CAISESGSNQPQHF	TGTGCCATCAGTGAGTCAGGAAGCAATCAGCCCCAGCATTTT
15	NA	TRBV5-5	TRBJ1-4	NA	CASSLDGGVNEKLFF	TGTGCCAGCAGCTTGGATGGGGGGGTTAATGAAAAACTGTTTTTT
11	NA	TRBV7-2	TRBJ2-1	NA	CASSPYTEQFF	TGTGCCAGCAGCCCCTATACTGAGCAGTTCTTC
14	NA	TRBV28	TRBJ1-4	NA	CASRMGGDGEKLFF	TGTGCCAGCAGGATGGGAGGGGATGGAGAAAAACTGTTTTTT
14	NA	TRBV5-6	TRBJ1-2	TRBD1	CASSFRGHNYGYTF	TGTGCCAGCAGCTTCAGGGGGCACAACTATGGCTACACCTTC